Shown below are 24 T cell receptor beta chains from a single sample sequenced in a study of blood T cell repertoires in COVID-19. Assay: immunoSEQ multiplex PCR; the TCRdb copy retains only in-frame clones and omits some. The sample carries roughly 150,000 clones, approximately 93% recorded once. The sequencing sample was made of peripheral blood. Receptor source: a woman aged 55-70 years with COVID-19, enrolled during active disease.

The chain has TRBV9 and TRBJ1-2, with TRBD1 as a possible D gene (5 bases). The CDR3 extends over 15 amino acids. Trimming pared 0 bases from V and 5 bases from J, leaving 14 bases between. Per germline, CDR1 SGDLS and CDR2 YYNGEE. CDR3 coding DNA: TGTGCCAGCAGCGTAGGGGGCGCAAATCGTTATGGCTACACCTTC. Its protein product is CASSVGGANRYGYTF.

CDR3 amino acids: CATSRDIWGKYGEKLFF. The DNA for the CDR3 is TGTGCCACCAGCAGAGATATTTGGGGCAAGTATGGTGAAAAACTGTTTTTT. The chain combines TRBV15 with TRBJ1-4, with a weak D call TRBD1 (5 bases). Trimming pared 0 bases from V and 7 bases from J, leaving 18 bases between. The germline V gene encodes CDR1 LNHNV and CDR2 YYDKDF (reference sequence). This CDR3 contains 17 residues.

The chain uses TRBV30 and TRBJ2-5, with 12 bases that match TRBD1. Germline values: CDR1 GTSNPN, CDR2 SVGIG (reference sequence). With 5 bases clipped from V and 10 bases from J, the junction kept 8 bases outside the gene matches. The CDR3 sequence is 13 residues long. The CDR3 is CAWEGQGAGVQYF. The CDR3, as DNA: TGTGCCTGGGAGGGACAGGGGGCTGGGGTCCAGTACTTC.

This chain links TRBV25-1 with TRBJ1-4; D is possibly TRBD1 (5 bases). The CDR3 runs to 16 residues. Trimming left V 0 bases short and J 2 bases short, with 10 bases between. Germline CDR1 reads MGHDK; CDR2 reads SYGVNS. The DNA for the CDR3 is TGTGCCAGCAGTGAATATGCGGGACCCACTAATGAAAAACTGTTTTTT. This translates into CASSEYAGPTNEKLFF.

J is TRBJ2-4 and V is TRBV4-3, with D possibly being TRBD2 (5 bases). CDR1 is LGHNA and CDR2 is YSLEER in the germline V gene. The V end was cut by 1 base, the J end by 2 bases, with 21 bases between. CDR3 length: 19 amino acids. The CDR3 DNA reads TGCGCCAGCAGCCAAGTCCAGATCTCCTCCCGGGATTCCAAAAACATTCAGTACTTC. This codes for CASSQVQISSRDSKNIQYF.

The chain combines TRBV7-6 with TRBJ2-6, with D uncertain. The germline V gene encodes CDR1 SGHVS and CDR2 FNYEAQ. Trimming took off 1 base at V and 0 bases at J, with 4 bases between the two ends. This CDR3 is built from 15 residues. The CDR3 is CASSLGGSGANVLTF. The CDR3 DNA follows: TGTGCCAGCAGCTTAGGAGGCTCTGGGGCCAACGTCCTGACTTTC.

This chain joins TRBV19 and TRBJ2-7; TRBD2 matches at 14 bases. With 10 bases clipped from V and 1 base from J, the junction kept 9 bases outside the gene matches. The CDR3 spans 16 residues. CDR1 is LNHDA and CDR2 is SQIVND in the germline V gene (reference sequence). The CDR3 loop reads CATSGLAGGSSYEQYF. In DNA form, the CDR3 reads TGTGCCACCTCAGGACTAGCGGGGGGTAGTTCCTACGAGCAGTACTTC.

The V and J genes are TRBV7-6 and TRBJ1-2; TRBD1 matches 8 bases. The germline V gene encodes CDR1 SGHVS and CDR2 FNYEAQ. Unmatched junction bases numbered 7, after V lost 5 bases and J lost 8 bases. The CDR3 covers 13 residues. CDR3 in DNA: TGTGCCAGCAGCGCACGACAGGGGAGAGGCTACACCTTC. It codes for CASSARQGRGYTF.

The V call is TRBV5-5, the J call TRBJ1-3; D unresolved. CDR1 and CDR2 from the germline V gene are SGHKS and YYEKEE (reference sequence). The CDR3 extends over 14 amino acids. V was pared by 0 bases and J by 4 bases, with 8 bases between. The CDR3 loop is CASSLEAGGNTIYF. CDR3 nucleotides: TGTGCCAGCAGCTTGGAGGCAGGAGGAAACACCATATATTTT.

J is TRBJ2-1 and V is TRBV12-3 or TRBV12-4; 12 positions agree with TRBD2. The ends lost 4 bases at V and 12 bases at J; junction bases unmatched: 1. The CDR3 runs 12 residues. The chain's CDR3 is CASSSTSGGQFF. The CDR3 DNA reads TGTGCCAGCAGTTCGACTAGCGGGGGGCAGTTCTTC.

This chain links TRBV30 with TRBJ1-1; TRBD1 aligns across 9 bases. V lost 5 bases to trimming and J lost 11 bases; unmatched junction nucleotides: 9. CDR3 length: 12 amino acids. Germline CDR1 reads GTSNPN; CDR2 reads SVGIG (reference sequence). The CDR3 nucleotides read TGTGCCTGGGGCCCGGGACAGGGCTTCGCTTTCTTT. Translation: CAWGPGQGFAFF.

V gene TRBV7-2 combines with J gene TRBJ1-1, with 7 positions matching TRBD1. The CDR3 extends over 13 amino acids. Germline V gives CDR1 SGHTA, CDR2 FQGNSA. Trimming cost V 4 bases and J 3 bases; bases outside gene matches: 2. CDR3 coding DNA: TGTGCCAGCAGCTCTCAGGGGGACACTGAAGCTTTCTTT. Translating it yields CASSSQGDTEAFF.

The chain combines TRBV11-2 with TRBJ1-1; TRBD1 aligns across 9 bases. Germline V CDR1 and CDR2: SGHAT, FQNNGV. The CDR3 totals 13 residues. The V segment lost 5 bases and the J segment 6 bases; nucleotides outside the gene matches: 4. Written as DNA, the CDR3 is TGTGCCAGCAGCCCGGGGGACAGGGCTGAAGCTTTCTTT. Its protein product is CASSPGDRAEAFF.

This chain's CDR3 is CASSVRQGLNQPQHF. The DNA of the CDR3 is TGTGCCAGCAGCGTAAGACAGGGCCTTAATCAGCCCCAGCATTTT. The V call is TRBV2, the J call TRBJ1-5, with TRBD1 matching 7 bases. This CDR3 is built from 15 residues. The ends lost 6 bases at V and 4 bases at J; junction bases unmatched: 9. Germline V gives CDR1 SNHLY, CDR2 FYNNEI.

The gene calls are TRBV7-2 and TRBJ1-2; D ambiguous. Germline assignment: CDR1 SGHTA and CDR2 FQGNSA. The CDR3 runs to 14 residues. With 1 base removed from V and 1 base from J, the gap between germline ends came to 7 bases. The CDR3 DNA follows: TGTGCCAGCAGCTTAGGTCCGAGTAACTATGGCTACACCTTC. It translates to CASSLGPSNYGYTF.

This chain's CDR3 is CASSFRDNEQFF. The CDR3 DNA is TGTGCCAGCAGCTTCCGGGACAATGAGCAGTTCTTC. V is TRBV5-8 and J is TRBJ2-1; D is undetermined. Trimming shortened V by 2 bases and J by 5 bases, and 5 bases separated the two germline ends. CDR1 and CDR2 from the germline V gene are SGHTS and YDEGEE. The CDR3 spans 12 residues.

V and J are TRBV7-9 and TRBJ2-4; D might be TRBD2 (5 bases). Germline V gene lookup returns CDR1 SEHNR and CDR2 FQNEAQ (reference sequence). Trimming stripped 5 bases from V and 1 base from J, with 15 bases between. The CDR3 extends over 16 amino acids. The CDR3 spells CASSLTGTGAKNIQYF. The CDR3 nucleotides are TGTGCCAGCAGCCTGACGGGAACGGGGGCCAAAAACATTCAGTACTTC.

This clone was detected only once. The chain employs TRBV18 and TRBJ2-7; the match to TRBD2 covers 13 bases. Germline V gene data show CDR1 as KGHSH and CDR2 as LQKENI. The CDR3 is made up of 19 amino acids. V lost 3 bases, J lost 0 bases, and 11 bases stayed unmatched. The CDR3 DNA follows: TGTGCCAGCTCACCTTCTGCAGGACTAGCGGGGGTGTTCTCCTACGAGCAGTACTTC. This encodes CASSPSAGLAGVFSYEQYF.

The CDR3 DNA is TGTGCCAGCAGTTACGCAGGGACAGGGCCTTCCTACGAGCAGTACTTC. Translated: CASSYAGTGPSYEQYF. The gene calls are TRBV6-5 and TRBJ2-7; 9 nucleotides line up with TRBD1. This CDR3 is built from 16 residues. V gave up 2 bases and J gave up 1 base; unmatched junction bases: 6. The germline V gene has CDR1 MNHEY and CDR2 SVGAGI.

This clone was seen only a few times. This sequence joins TRBV2 and TRBJ2-1; 11 bases map to TRBD2. CDR1 is SNHLY, CDR2 FYNNEI, per germline. The CDR3 runs to 20 residues. After removal of 2 bases from V and 7 bases from J, the junction contained 19 bases not matched to a gene. The CDR3 reads CASSEKGLGLRLAGRNEQFF. CDR3 DNA: TGTGCCAGCAGTGAAAAGGGGCTGGGGCTTAGACTAGCGGGAAGGAATGAGCAGTTCTTC.

This clone was seen a few times. This chain links TRBV7-9 with TRBJ2-7, with D maybe TRBD2 (5 bases). The V and J ends lost 5 bases and 1 base respectively, with 12 bases between them. Germline loops: CDR1 SEHNR, CDR2 FQNEAQ (reference sequence). The CDR3 length is 14 residues. This CDR3 is CASSPRVLSYEQYF. As DNA, the CDR3 is TGTGCCAGCAGCCCGAGGGTACTTTCCTACGAGCAGTACTTC.

The CDR3 spells CASRFREKLFF. The CDR3 DNA reads as TGTGCCAGTAGATTCCGTGAAAAACTGTTTTTT. The rearrangement joins TRBV19 to TRBJ1-4; no definite D call. The CDR3 length is 11 residues. The ends were cut back, 6 bases at V and 7 bases at J, with 6 bases in the middle. The germline V gene has CDR1 LNHDA and CDR2 SQIVND (reference sequence). The full variable domain, in which reference TRBV19 and TRBJ1-4 provide the parts outside the CDR3, is DGGITQSPKYLFRKEGQNVTLSCEQNLNHDAMYWYRQDPGQGLRLIYYSQIVNDFQKGDIAEGYSVSREKKESFPLTVTSAQKNPTAFYLCASRFREKLFFGSGTQLSVL.

This chain uses TRBV5-1 with TRBJ2-5; tentatively, D is TRBD2 (5 bases). The CDR3 is 14 amino acids. The germline V gene has CDR1 SGHRS and CDR2 YFSETQ. V was cut by 4 bases and J by 4 bases, with 14 bases left in between. CDR3 in DNA: TGCGCCAGCAGCGGCGGACTGGTCGGAGAGACCCAGTACTTC. It is translated as CASSGGLVGETQYF.

The V gene is TRBV23-1, the J gene TRBJ1-2; TRBD1 matches at 7 bases. TRBV23-1 is classed as an ORF, of uncertain function. V dropped 3 bases and J dropped 6; count of bases not matched to a gene: 13. This CDR3 has 16 residues. The DNA of the CDR3 is TGCGCCAGCAGTCACCTAACAGGGGCCCTAGGGAATGGCTACACCTTC. This gives the protein CASSHLTGALGNGYTF.